A single sample gave rise to the 2 T cell receptor beta chains below, sequenced in a study of CD8 T cells in Susac syndrome. Reverse transcription of roughly 0.5 to 1 ug RNA was carried out with random hexamers. One entry per CDR3 protein, called by TCRdb with MiXCR from the immunoSEQ multiplex PCR reads. The table lists 150,000 to 200,000 distinct CDR3 sequences, 90% to 95% of them singletons. The sample consisted of CD4+ T cells from PBMCs. Source of these receptors: a human donor in good health.

J is TRBJ1-2 and V is TRBV9, with D perhaps TRBD1 (6 bases). CDR3 length equals 14 residues. The V end lost 3 bases, the J end lost 2 bases, and 11 bases lay between the germline ends. Germline values: CDR1 SGDLS, CDR2 YYNGEE. The CDR3 DNA reads TGTGCCAGCAGCGCCGTCAGGGGAAACTATGGCTACACCTTC. It encodes CASSAVRGNYGYTF.

J is TRBJ1-3 and V is TRBV18; D is ambiguous. Germline CDR1 reads KGHSH; CDR2 reads LQKENI. Trimming pared 2 bases from V and 0 bases from J, leaving 14 bases between. This CDR3 region has 17 residues. The CDR3 nucleotides are TGTGCCAGCTCACCAATAGGACGGACGGGCTCTGGAAACACCATATATTTT. This encodes CASSPIGRTGSGNTIYF.